Listed here are 27 T cell receptor beta chains from one sample, sequenced in a study of T cell clones after liver transplantation. Sequencing was performed with immunoSEQ multiplex PCR; in TCRdb, only in-frame clones are kept and a portion is missing. The sample yields some 70,000 clones, 80% seen once. Sequenced material: CD4+ T cells from blood, taken before liver transplant. The receptor source for this set is a human donor who received a liver transplant.

This clone has just a few counts. The rearrangement joins TRBV9 to TRBJ1-2; 8 nucleotides align to TRBD1. The CDR3 sequence is 14 residues long. Unmatched junction bases numbered 7, after V lost 3 bases and J lost 6 bases. Looked up from germline, CDR1 is SGDLS and CDR2 is YYNGEE. CDR3 protein: CASSAAQGANGYTF. CDR3 in DNA: TGTGCCAGCAGCGCCGCGCAGGGGGCGAATGGCTACACCTTC.

This rearrangement joins TRBV5-1 to TRBJ1-4; D is uncertain. Trimming shortened V by 0 bases and J by 7 bases, and 10 bases separated the two germline ends. Germline CDR1 SGHRS, CDR2 YFSETQ. The CDR3 is made up of 14 amino acids. CDR3: CASSLAGNVEKLFF. CDR3 coding DNA: TGCGCCAGCAGCTTGGCGGGGAACGTTGAAAAACTGTTTTTT. Looking up the rest from reference TRBV5-1 and TRBJ1-4 gives the full variable domain: KAGVTQTPRYLIKTRGQQVTLSCSPISGHRSVSWYQQTPGQGLQFLFEYFSETQRNKGNFPGRFSGRQFSNSRSEMNVSTLELGDSALYLCASSLAGNVEKLFFGSGTQLSVL.

The chain is built from TRBV19 and TRBJ1-2; 8 bases agree with TRBD1. Germline loops: CDR1 LNHDA, CDR2 SQIVND (reference sequence). Trimming cost V 4 bases and J 0 bases; bases outside gene matches: 10. The CDR3 has 17 amino acids. As DNA, the CDR3 is TGTGCCAGTAGTACTTGGGCAGGGGGCCATACTAACTATGGCTACACCTTC. Translation: CASSTWAGGHTNYGYTF.

The rearrangement uses TRBV6-1 and TRBJ2-5; D is perhaps TRBD1 or TRBD2 (6 bases each). Looked up from germline, CDR1 is MNHNS and CDR2 is SASEGT. V lost 4 bases, J lost 5 bases, and 14 bases lay in between. The CDR3 has 14 residues. The CDR3: CASSVGGQGETQYF. CDR3 coding DNA: TGTGCCAGCAGTGTTGGAGGGCAGGGGGAGACCCAGTACTTC.

V usage is TRBV4-3 and J usage is TRBJ2-5; D may be TRBD1 (5 bases). CDR3 size: 14 residues. Germline loops: CDR1 LGHNA, CDR2 YSLEER. The germline V and J ends were trimmed by 0 bases and 9 bases, with 14 bases remaining between them. CDR3: CASSQEGQVAAQYF. CDR3 coding DNA: TGCGCCAGCAGCCAAGAAGGACAAGTTGCGGCCCAGTACTTC.

Here the CDR3 reads CAIALRGENYEQYF. The CDR3 nucleotides are TGTGCCATCGCTCTACGCGGGGAGAACTACGAGCAGTACTTC. This sequence joins TRBV10-3 and TRBJ2-7; the D gene is possibly TRBD2 (6 bases). Germline lookup yields CDR1 ENHRY and CDR2 SYGVKD. CDR3 length equals 14 residues. Trimming removed 8 bases from V and 3 bases from J, with 17 bases in between.

This clone has just a few counts. As DNA, the CDR3 is TGTGCCAGCAGCTTAAGAGGAAAGCGATCCTACAATGAGCAGTTCTTC. Translating gives CASSLRGKRSYNEQFF. The chain uses TRBV7-2 and TRBJ2-1, with D unclear. The CDR3 consists of 16 residues. V lost 2 bases, J lost 1 base, and 12 bases lay in between. The germline V gene has CDR1 SGHTA and CDR2 FQGNSA.

This chain connects TRBV6-5 to TRBJ2-1; 10 bases align to TRBD2. J lost 7 bases, V lost 4 bases, and 7 bases had no gene match. CDR1 and CDR2 from the germline V gene are MNHEY and SVGAGI. The CDR3 totals 15 residues. CDR3 nucleotides: TGTGCCAGCAGTTTGTTAACTAGCGGGAAGAATGAGCAGTTCTTC. Translation: CASSLLTSGKNEQFF.

This chain joins TRBV12-5 and TRBJ2-1; 14 nucleotides line up with TRBD2. Trimming took 6 bases from V and 6 from J; bases not matched to a gene: 7. CDR3 length: 16 residues. CDR1 and CDR2 (germline): LGHNT, FRNRAP. Here the CDR3 DNA reads TGTGCTAGTGGGACCGGGACTAGCGGGAGTGGCAATGAGCAGTTCTTC. Translated, it gives CASGTGTSGSGNEQFF.

The chain is built from TRBV4-1 and TRBJ2-3, with TRBD1 matching over 7 bases. J lost 4 bases, V lost 4 bases, and 8 bases had no gene match. The CDR3 sequence is 15 residues long. From germline, CDR1 is MGHRA and CDR2 YSYEKL. The CDR3 here is CASSLSGTVSDTQYF. DNA of the CDR3: TGCGCCAGCAGCCTATCCGGGACAGTGTCAGATACGCAGTATTTT.

The rearrangement joins TRBV6-5 to TRBJ2-1, with unresolved D. The length of the CDR3 is 13 residues. The V end was cut by 6 bases, the J end by 7 bases, with 13 bases between. Germline V lookup: CDR1 MNHEY, CDR2 SVGAGI. The CDR3 loop reads CASSQDLRNEQFF. CDR3 nucleotide sequence: TGTGCCAGCAGCCAGGACCTTCGGAATGAGCAGTTCTTC.

The chain has TRBV19 and TRBJ1-3; a possible D gene is TRBD1 (5 bases). The germline CDR1 and CDR2 sequences are LNHDA and SQIVND (reference sequence). This CDR3 comprises 16 residues. V was clipped by 5 bases and J by 0 bases, with 14 bases between them. CDR3 protein: CASSDPRGYSGNTIYF. The CDR3 region has the DNA TGTGCCAGTAGTGACCCTCGGGGCTACTCTGGAAACACCATATATTTT. Based on the CDR3 plus reference TRBV19 and TRBJ1-3, the full variable domain is DGGITQSPKYLFRKEGQNVTLSCEQNLNHDAMYWYRQDPGQGLRLIYYSQIVNDFQKGDIAEGYSVSREKKESFPLTVTSAQKNPTAFYLCASSDPRGYSGNTIYFGEGSWLTVV.

This sequence joins TRBV5-6 and TRBJ2-3; D possibly corresponds to TRBD1 (5 bases). CDR3 length equals 18 residues. CDR1 and CDR2 (germline): SGHDT, YYEEEE. V was cut by 2 bases and J by 6 bases, with 25 bases left in between. The CDR3 DNA sequence: TGTGCCAGCAGCTTTTCAATCTGGGGCGCCGACCCAGCGGATACGCAGTATTTT. Translating it yields CASSFSIWGADPADTQYF.

CDR3: CASSQGRSIDYGYTF. The CDR3 nucleotides are TGCGCCAGCAGCCAAGGTAGGAGTATCGACTATGGCTACACCTTC. The V and J genes are TRBV4-1 and TRBJ1-2; D not resolved. The CDR3 is made up of 15 amino acids. Per the germline V gene, CDR1 is MGHRA and CDR2 is YSYEKL. Trimming removed 1 base from V and 3 bases from J, with 12 bases in between.

The V and J genes are TRBV18 and TRBJ2-7, with 13 bases matching TRBD2. Germline loops: CDR1 KGHSH, CDR2 LQKENI. The CDR3 extends over 18 amino acids. V dropped 6 bases and J dropped 1; count of bases not matched to a gene: 12. The chain's CDR3 is CASSATGLAGVASYEQYF. The CDR3, as DNA: TGTGCCAGCTCCGCGACAGGACTAGCGGGAGTCGCATCCTACGAGCAGTACTTC.

The V and J genes are TRBV19 and TRBJ2-7; D remains unclear. Per the germline V gene, CDR1 is LNHDA and CDR2 is SQIVND (reference sequence). Trimming took off 7 bases at V and 0 bases at J, with 13 bases between the two ends. CDR3 length: 14 amino acids. Here the CDR3 reads CASKPKVHSYEQYF. CDR3 coding DNA: TGTGCCAGTAAACCTAAGGTCCACTCCTACGAGCAGTACTTC.

Here the CDR3 DNA reads TGTGCCAGCAGTCCTGTGACCACCGGGGAGCTGTTTTTT. This encodes CASSPVTTGELFF. The chain has TRBV2 and TRBJ2-2; D is unclear. There are 13 residues in the CDR3. Looked up from germline, CDR1 is SNHLY and CDR2 is FYNNEI. Trimming stripped 5 bases from V and 4 bases from J, with 8 bases between.

The rearrangement links TRBV14 to TRBJ2-7; 8 bases map to TRBD2. The J segment lost 1 base and the V segment lost 1 base, leaving 9 bases of the junction unmatched. Per the germline V gene, CDR1 is SGHDN and CDR2 is FVKESK. The length of the CDR3 is 17 residues. The CDR3 bases are TGTGCCAGCAGCCAAGGTCGAGTTAGCGGGACTTCCTACGAGCAGTACTTC. This sequence encodes CASSQGRVSGTSYEQYF.

The rearrangement joins TRBV4-1 to TRBJ2-1; 8 positions match TRBD2. The V and J ends lost 1 base and 7 bases, in that order; junction bases with no gene match: 9. Germline V gene sequence: CDR1 MGHRA, CDR2 YSYEKL. The length of the CDR3 is 16 residues. In DNA form, the CDR3 reads TGCGCCAGCAGCCAAGTAACGGGAGGGCCTGTAAATGAGCAGTTCTTC. This encodes CASSQVTGGPVNEQFF.

The rearrangement uses TRBV7-6 and TRBJ1-1; D not certain. CDR1 is SGHVS and CDR2 is FNYEAQ in the germline V gene. The CDR3 runs to 13 residues. V lost 2 bases, J lost 1 base, and 5 bases lay in between. The chain's CDR3 is CASSLSGNTEAFF. The CDR3 coding sequence is TGTGCCAGCAGCTTAAGCGGGAACACTGAAGCTTTCTTT.

This clone has just a few counts. V and J are TRBV29-1 and TRBJ1-1; 7 bases fit TRBD1. Unmatched junction bases numbered 4, after V lost 7 bases and J lost 2 bases. Germline V gene data show CDR1 as SQVTM and CDR2 as ANQGSEA. The CDR3 spans 12 residues. CDR3 nucleotides: TGCAGCGCGGGGACAGCTAACACTGAAGCTTTCTTT. It translates to CSAGTANTEAFF.

The chain links TRBV18 to TRBJ1-4; D call uncertain. The CDR3 runs to 14 residues. From germline, CDR1 is KGHSH and CDR2 LQKENI. Between the trimmed V and J ends, which lost 2 bases and 8 bases, there was a span of 12 bases. CDR3 coding DNA: TGTGCCAGCTCACCAATAACACATGAAGAAAAACTGTTTTTT. Its protein is CASSPITHEEKLFF.

The rearrangement links TRBV4-3 to TRBJ1-4; 7 positions match TRBD1. J lost 0 bases, V lost 2 bases, and 9 bases had no gene match. The CDR3 extends over 18 amino acids. The germline CDR1 and CDR2 sequences are LGHNA and YSLEER. The CDR3 nucleotides read TGCGCCAGCAGCCAACATCAGACAGGGCCGGCAACTAATGAAAAACTGTTTTTT. As protein: CASSQHQTGPATNEKLFF.

The V and J genes are TRBV21-1 and TRBJ2-7; TRBD1 is the table's D call and was not checked against the DNA. TRBV21-1 is reported as a pseudogene. The CDR3 sequence is 16 residues long. CDR3: CASSKEGGAASYEQYF. DNA for the CDR3: TGTGCCAGCAGCAAAGAAGGGGGAGCGGCCTCCTACGAGCAGTACTTC.

The J gene is TRBJ1-1, the V gene TRBV2; maybe TRBD1 (5 bases). Between the trimmed V and J ends, which lost 0 bases and 3 bases, there was a span of 14 bases. Germline CDR1 is SNHLY and CDR2 is FYNNEI. The CDR3 is made up of 16 amino acids. CDR3 amino acids: CASSEARRVGDTEAFF. The CDR3 nucleotides read TGTGCCAGCAGTGAAGCGCGGCGGGTGGGGGACACTGAAGCTTTCTTT.

This clone was seen only a few times. The chain employs TRBV7-9 and TRBJ1-2, with a possible D match to TRBD1 (5 bases). The V and J ends lost 5 bases and 8 bases respectively, with 18 bases between them. The length of the CDR3 is 14 residues. From germline, CDR1 is SEHNR and CDR2 FQNEAQ (reference sequence). In DNA, the CDR3 is TGTGCCAGCAGCGCACGAACGGGACTCGGGGGCTACACCTTC. Translated, it gives CASSARTGLGGYTF.

This chain joins TRBV19 and TRBJ2-6; 11 positions agree with TRBD1. This CDR3 is built from 17 residues. With 4 bases clipped from V and 0 bases from J, the junction kept 2 bases outside the gene matches. Germline values: CDR1 LNHDA, CDR2 SQIVND (reference sequence). Written as DNA, the CDR3 is TGTGCCAGTAGTAGGGACAGGGGGTACTCTGGGGCCAACGTCCTGACTTTC. Its protein is CASSRDRGYSGANVLTF.